What follows are 20 T cell receptor beta chains derived from one specimen sequenced in a study of radiotherapy plus CTLA-4 blockade in lung cancer. Repertoires were generated with immunoSEQ multiplex PCR, while TCRdb's copy carries only in-frame clones and drops some. The sample consists of some 49,000 clones, 80% to 90% of them appearing once. The specimen comprised peripheral blood, sampled from a patient treated with radiotherapy plus ipilimumab. Receptors originate from a human donor with non-small cell lung cancer whose response to radiotherapy plus ipilimumab could not be evaluated.

The V and J genes are TRBV28 and TRBJ1-5; TRBD1 matches 7 bases. The CDR3 extends over 16 amino acids. Per the germline V gene, CDR1 is MDHEN and CDR2 is SYDVKM. With 4 bases clipped from V and 7 bases from J, the junction kept 13 bases outside the gene matches. The CDR3 spells CASSSETGPYRQPQHF. The CDR3 nucleotides read TGTGCCAGCAGTTCGGAGACAGGGCCGTATCGGCAGCCCCAGCATTTT.

This chain joins TRBV9 and TRBJ2-6; D ambiguous. V lost 3 bases, J lost 1 base, and 20 bases lay in between. Germline V lookup: CDR1 SGDLS, CDR2 YYNGEE. This CDR3 is 19 amino acids long. The CDR3: CASSAPTGFLLSGANVLTF. In nucleotides, the CDR3 is TGTGCCAGCAGCGCCCCAACCGGGTTCCTCTTATCTGGGGCCAACGTCCTGACTTTC.

The V gene is TRBV19, the J gene TRBJ1-6; 7 nucleotides align to TRBD1. Germline V gene lookup returns CDR1 LNHDA and CDR2 SQIVND (reference sequence). With 7 bases clipped from V and 8 bases from J, the junction kept 11 bases outside the gene matches. The CDR3 is 15 amino acids. This CDR3 reads CASNNDRAGDSPLHF. The CDR3 DNA follows: TGTGCCAGTAACAATGACAGGGCGGGTGATTCACCCCTCCACTTT.

The J gene is TRBJ2-7, the V gene TRBV7-2; 15 nucleotides line up with TRBD2. Trimming at V came to 5 bases and at J to 7 bases, leaving 6 bases not matched to a gene. CDR1 and CDR2 (germline): SGHTA, FQGNSA. CDR3 length equals 15 residues. CDR3 sequence: CASSGGLAGGGEQYF. The CDR3 coding sequence is TGTGCCAGCAGCGGGGGACTAGCGGGAGGAGGGGAGCAGTACTTC.

This clone was seen just once. The chain recombines TRBV14 with TRBJ1-3; D gene ambiguous. CDR1 and CDR2 from the germline V gene are SGHDN and FVKESK. The CDR3 is 12 residues long. Trimming shortened V by 2 bases and J by 4 bases, and 3 bases separated the two germline ends. DNA of the CDR3: TGTGCCAGCAGCCAAACAGGAAACACCATATATTTT. Amino acid sequence: CASSQTGNTIYF.

This clone appeared a single time. CDR3 coding DNA: TGTGCCAGCAGCTTAGGGGGGCAGGGCCCCAATCAGCCCCAGCATTTT. This translates into CASSLGGQGPNQPQHF. The rearrangement joins TRBV7-2 to TRBJ1-5; tentative D call: TRBD1 (6 bases). V was trimmed by 1 base and J by 3 bases, leaving 13 bases between them. The CDR3 totals 16 residues. The germline CDR1 and CDR2 sequences are SGHTA and FQGNSA.

This chain connects TRBV27 to TRBJ2-1; 11 positions match TRBD2. V gave up 6 bases and J gave up 8 bases; unmatched junction bases: 12. CDR3 length: 16 amino acids. From germline, CDR1 is MNHEY and CDR2 SMNVEV (reference sequence). As DNA, the CDR3 is TGTGCCAGCAGGGTTAGAGCGACTAGCGGGAACTATGAGCAGTTCTTC. As protein: CASRVRATSGNYEQFF.

The CDR3 reads CASNAPDRGNGYTF. The CDR3 bases are TGTGCCAGCAACGCCCCAGACAGGGGAAATGGCTACACCTTC. The V gene is TRBV2, the J gene TRBJ1-2, with TRBD1 matching 8 bases. The CDR3 has 14 residues. Trimming took 7 bases from V and 6 from J; bases not matched to a gene: 10. Germline CDR1 and CDR2: SNHLY and FYNNEI.

V and J are TRBV28 and TRBJ1-3; D is undetermined. In germline, CDR1 is MDHEN, CDR2 SYDVKM. The CDR3 loop spans 14 amino acids. Trimming took off 6 bases at V and 8 bases at J, with 17 bases between the two ends. In DNA form, the CDR3 reads TGTGCCAGCAGCTCCTCCCATTCCGGGGACACCATATATTTT. This gives the protein CASSSSHSGDTIYF.

V gene TRBV7-2 combines with J gene TRBJ2-1, with 11 bases aligning to TRBD2. The CDR3 runs to 15 residues. CDR1 is SGHTA, CDR2 FQGNSA, per germline. Trimming removed 3 bases from V and 7 bases from J; junction bases left unmatched: 5. CDR3 coding DNA: TGTGCCAGCAGCTTGGGGACTAGCGGCTTGAATGAGCAGTTCTTC. This gives the protein CASSLGTSGLNEQFF.

This clone was counted a single time. The rearrangement links TRBV7-2 to TRBJ1-6, with D maybe TRBD1 (6 bases). V lost 2 bases and J 8 bases, leaving 7 bases between the germline ends. Germline CDR1 is SGHTA and CDR2 is FQGNSA. The CDR3 sequence is 13 residues long. CDR3 loop: CASSLQGYSPLHF. The CDR3 DNA reads TGTGCCAGCAGCTTACAGGGGTATTCACCCCTCCACTTT.

This rearrangement joins TRBV10-3 to TRBJ1-4; the match to TRBD1 covers 8 bases. The CDR3 runs to 14 residues. CDR1 and CDR2 (germline): ENHRY, SYGVKD. Unmatched junction bases numbered 11, after V lost 11 bases and J lost 6 bases. The CDR3 nucleotides read TGTGCCGCGAAAAGGACAGGGATGGATGAAAAACTGTTTTTT. Its protein product is CAAKRTGMDEKLFF.

This chain connects TRBV7-3 to TRBJ2-3; tentative D call: TRBD1 (5 bases). The V end lost 4 bases, the J end lost 4 bases, and 15 bases lay between the germline ends. Germline V lookup: CDR1 SGHTA, CDR2 FQGTGA. CDR3 length: 15 amino acids. CDR3 loop: CASSSGQPGPDTQYF. The CDR3 DNA reads TGTGCCAGCAGCTCCGGACAACCAGGTCCAGATACGCAGTATTTT.

The gene calls are TRBV21-1 and TRBJ2-4; no DNA check was done on the table's D call, TRBD1. TRBV21-1 is shown as a pseudogene. CDR3 length: 21 amino acids. The CDR3 sequence: CASSKGRHDRGPSPTKNIQYF. The CDR3 region has the DNA TGTGCCAGCAGCAAAGGACGGCACGACAGGGGCCCCTCCCCCACCAAAAACATTCAGTACTTC.

The rearrangement links TRBV6-1 to TRBJ1-5; tentatively, D is TRBD1 (5 bases). This CDR3 is built from 14 residues. Germline loops: CDR1 MNHNS, CDR2 SASEGT. Between the trimmed V and J ends, which lost 6 bases and 3 bases, there was a span of 12 bases. The CDR3 sequence is CASRIDSINQPQHF. CDR3 nucleotide sequence: TGTGCCAGCAGGATAGACAGCATCAATCAGCCCCAGCATTTT.

The chain joins TRBV6-5 to TRBJ1-2; 9 nucleotides align to TRBD1. CDR3 length equals 13 residues. Germline CDR1 and CDR2: MNHEY and SVGAGI. Trimming removed 7 bases from V and 2 bases from J; junction bases left unmatched: 2. CDR3 DNA sequence: TGTGCCAGCACGACAGGGGGAAACTATGGCTACACCTTC. Its protein product is CASTTGGNYGYTF.

The chain has TRBV5-1 and TRBJ2-1; TRBD2 agrees at 9 bases. The CDR3 loop spans 15 amino acids. Germline lookup yields CDR1 SGHRS and CDR2 YFSETQ. V was clipped by 4 bases and J by 5 bases; unmatched bases: 7. CDR3 amino acids: CASSQVAGANNEQFF. CDR3 nucleotides: TGCGCCAGCAGCCAAGTAGCGGGGGCGAACAATGAGCAGTTCTTC. The complete variable domain, with remaining parts taken from reference TRBV5-1 and TRBJ2-1, reads KAGVTQTPRYLIKTRGQQVTLSCSPISGHRSVSWYQQTPGQGLQFLFEYFSETQRNKGNFPGRFSGRQFSNSRSEMNVSTLELGDSALYLCASSQVAGANNEQFFGPGTRLTVL.

V gene TRBV30 combines with J gene TRBJ1-3, with TRBD1 as a possible D gene (5 bases). The CDR3 spans 13 residues. CDR1 and CDR2 from the germline V gene are GTSNPN and SVGIG (reference sequence). With 2 bases removed from V and 2 bases from J, the gap between germline ends came to 7 bases. CDR3 loop: CAWSTGPGNTIYF. The CDR3 bases are TGTGCCTGGAGTACAGGTCCTGGAAACACCATATATTTT.

This sequence joins TRBV7-9 and TRBJ1-4; TRBD1 is a possible D gene (6 bases). The CDR3 is 14 amino acids. V lost 5 bases and J lost 4, with 11 bases in between. Germline CDR1 is SEHNR and CDR2 is FQNEAQ (reference sequence). CDR3 sequence (DNA): TGTGCCAGCAGCCACAGGGATTTTAATGAAAAACTGTTTTTT. This gives the protein CASSHRDFNEKLFF.

CDR3 coding DNA: TGTGCCAGCAGACTAGTCTACGAGCAGTACTTC. The encoded protein is CASRLVYEQYF. The chain recombines TRBV7-2 with TRBJ2-7; a weak D match, TRBD2 (5 bases). This CDR3 comprises 11 residues. Germline V lookup: CDR1 SGHTA, CDR2 FQGNSA. The V end was cut by 6 bases, the J end by 3 bases, with 6 bases between.